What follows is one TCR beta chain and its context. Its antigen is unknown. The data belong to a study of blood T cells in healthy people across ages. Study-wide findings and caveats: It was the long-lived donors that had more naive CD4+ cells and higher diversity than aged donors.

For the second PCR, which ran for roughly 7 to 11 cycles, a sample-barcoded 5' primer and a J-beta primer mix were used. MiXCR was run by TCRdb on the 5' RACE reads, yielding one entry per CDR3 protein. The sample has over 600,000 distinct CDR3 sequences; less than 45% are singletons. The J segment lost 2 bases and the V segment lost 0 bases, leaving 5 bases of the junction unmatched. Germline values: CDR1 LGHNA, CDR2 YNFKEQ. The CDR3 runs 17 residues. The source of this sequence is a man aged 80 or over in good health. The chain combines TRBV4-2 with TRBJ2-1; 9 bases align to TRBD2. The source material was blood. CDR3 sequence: CASSQDARGGTYNEQFF. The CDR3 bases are TGTGCCAGCAGCCAAGATGCGCGGGGGGGGACCTACAATGAGCAGTTCTTC.